Listed below are T cell receptor beta chains from one sample, sequenced in a study of CD8+CD57+ T cells in acquired aplastic anemia. TCRdb redid the calling of the reads with MiXCR, one entry per CDR3 protein. The table has 160,000 or so distinct CDR3 sequences, around 48% seen once. Input material: sorted CD4+, CD8+, or CD8+CD57+ T cells (not recorded which) from PBMCs. These receptors came from a human donor with aplastic anemia. Each CDR3 is given with its conserved first and last residue. The order of the fields is J gene, clone size, D gene, V gene, CDR3 protein, CDR3 DNA. D genes are given only for firm matches. Some rows have no size entry. The others give once, few or many, or a class for an expanded clone.

J: TRBJ2-5
size: NA
D: NA
V: TRBV29-1
CDR3: CSVRREQETQYF
DNA: TGCAGCGTCCGGAGGGAGCAAGAGACCCAGTACTTC

J: TRBJ2-7
size: many
D: NA
V: TRBV2
CDR3: CASLPDLGVPYEQYF
DNA: TGTGCCAGCTTACCAGACCTGGGGGTCCCCTACGAGCAGTACTTC

J: TRBJ2-2
size: NA
D: NA
V: TRBV2
CDR3: CASTEALELFF
DNA: TGTGCCAGCACGGAGGCCCTGGAGCTGTTTTTT

J: TRBJ2-7
size: many
D: NA
V: TRBV12-3/TRBV12-4
CDR3: CASSFAGSSYEQYF
DNA: TGTGCCAGCAGTTTCGCTGGGAGTTCATACGAGCAGTACTTC

J: TRBJ1-6
size: NA
D: TRBD1
V: TRBV9
CDR3: CASSASLDRGNNSPLHF
DNA: TGTGCCAGCAGCGCCAGTCTCGACAGGGGAAATAATTCACCCCTCCACTTT

J: TRBJ1-5
size: many
D: TRBD1
V: TRBV3-1
CDR3: CASSQGQGNQPQHF
DNA: TGTGCCAGCAGCCAAGGACAGGGGAATCAGCCCCAGCATTTT

J: TRBJ2-1
size: NA
D: NA
V: TRBV7-2
CDR3: CASSLSSEQFF
DNA: TGTGCCAGCAGTCTTTCCAGTGAGCAGTTCTTC

J: TRBJ2-7
size: few
D: TRBD1
V: TRBV28
CDR3: CASSSLLGQGYEQYF
DNA: TGTGCCAGCAGTTCTCTACTCGGACAGGGATACGAGCAGTACTTC

J: TRBJ2-7
size: NA
D: TRBD1
V: TRBV15
CDR3: CATSRDQGQVYEQYF
DNA: TGTGCCACCAGCAGAGATCAAGGACAGGTCTACGAGCAGTACTTC

J: TRBJ1-1
size: NA
D: NA
V: TRBV30
CDR3: CAWSSGGAAFF
DNA: TGTGCCTGGAGTTCGGGAGGGGCCGCTTTCTTT

J: TRBJ1-6
size: NA
D: TRBD1
V: TRBV2
CDR3: CASSELAGQGNSPLHF
DNA: TGTGCCAGCAGTGAATTGGCCGGACAGGGGAATTCACCCCTCCACTTT

J: TRBJ2-5
size: many
D: NA
V: TRBV20-1
CDR3: CSARPQTLPSARETQYF
DNA: TGCAGTGCTAGACCTCAGACCTTACCCTCCGCGAGAGAGACCCAGTACTTC

J: TRBJ2-6
size: many
D: TRBD1
V: TRBV24-1
CDR3: CATSDLKDRERAGANVLTF
DNA: TGTGCCACCAGTGATTTGAAGGACAGGGAGCGTGCTGGGGCCAACGTCCTGACTTTC

J: TRBJ2-4
size: NA
D: TRBD1
V: TRBV12-3/TRBV12-4
CDR3: CASSLYGQGLNIQYF
DNA: TGTGCCAGCAGTTTATACGGACAGGGACTAAACATTCAGTACTTC

J: TRBJ1-1
size: few
D: NA
V: TRBV20-1
CDR3: CSASQGRAEAFF
DNA: TGCAGTGCTAGCCAGGGCCGGGCTGAAGCTTTCTTT

J: TRBJ1-6
size: few
D: NA
V: TRBV19
CDR3: CASTRGGTVNSPLHF
DNA: TGTGCCAGTACCCGAGGGGGAACGGTTAATTCACCCCTCCACTTT

J: TRBJ2-1
size: NA
D: TRBD1
V: TRBV24-1
CDR3: CATSDPWTGGNEQFF
DNA: TGTGCCACCAGTGATCCCTGGACAGGGGGGAATGAGCAGTTCTTC

J: TRBJ2-7
size: few
D: TRBD1
V: TRBV3-1
CDR3: CASSQGPPRTGATYEQYF
DNA: TGTGCCAGCAGCCAAGGACCCCCGAGGACAGGGGCAACCTACGAGCAGTACTTC

J: TRBJ2-7
size: many
D: NA
V: TRBV6-1
CDR3: CASSALNYEQYF
DNA: TGTGCCAGCAGTGCACTAAACTACGAGCAGTACTTC

J: TRBJ2-1
size: many
D: NA
V: TRBV19
CDR3: CASSIVYNEQFF
DNA: TGTGCCAGTAGTATCGTCTACAATGAGCAGTTCTTC

J: TRBJ1-2
size: NA
D: NA
V: TRBV10-1
CDR3: CASTRPVPTCNYGYTF
DNA: TGCGCCAGCACTCGGCCAGTTCCAACTTGTAACTATGGCTACACCTTC

J: TRBJ1-3
size: NA
D: NA
V: TRBV15
CDR3: CATSRGTGFSGNTIHF
DNA: TGTGCCACCAGCAGAGGTACAGGTTTCTCTGGAAACACCATACATTTT

J: TRBJ1-2
size: NA
D: NA
V: TRBV4-1
CDR3: CASSQEAGHGNYGYTF
DNA: TGCGCCAGCAGCCAAGAGGCAGGGCACGGGAACTATGGCTACACCTTC

J: TRBJ2-7
size: NA
D: NA
V: TRBV24-1
CDR3: CATSDWVDRHFSHEQYF
DNA: TGTGCCACCAGTGATTGGGTTGACAGGCACTTCTCCCACGAGCAGTACTTC

J: TRBJ2-7
size: many
D: TRBD1
V: TRBV19
CDR3: CASSPGQGSEQCF
DNA: TGTGCCAGTAGTCCGGGACAGGGGTCCGAGCAGTGCTTC

J: TRBJ2-6
size: few
D: NA
V: TRBV20-1
CDR3: CSARVDGANVLTF
DNA: TGCAGTGCTAGAGTTGACGGGGCCAACGTCCTGACTTTC

J: TRBJ2-7
size: many
D: TRBD1
V: TRBV29-1
CDR3: CSVGTGSYEQYF
DNA: TGCAGCGTGGGGACAGGGTCCTACGAGCAGTACTTC

J: TRBJ2-7
size: many
D: NA
V: TRBV5-4
CDR3: CASSLGFAPSYEQYF
DNA: TGTGCCAGCAGCTTGGGGTTCGCGCCCTCCTACGAGCAGTACTTC

J: TRBJ1-2
size: many
D: NA
V: TRBV9
CDR3: CASSFWGGPNYGYTF
DNA: TGTGCCAGCAGCTTCTGGGGGGGGCCTAACTATGGCTACACCTTC

J: TRBJ1-2
size: NA
D: NA
V: TRBV5-6
CDR3: CASSLSIYGYTF
DNA: TGTGCCAGCAGCTTAAGTATCTATGGCTACACCTTC

J: TRBJ2-7
size: few
D: TRBD1
V: TRBV5-1
CDR3: CASSPEQTGRDEQYF
DNA: TGCGCCAGCAGCCCGGAGCAGACAGGGCGAGACGAGCAGTACTTC

J: TRBJ2-3
size: NA
D: TRBD2
V: TRBV29-1
CDR3: CSVERTSLDTQYF
DNA: TGCAGCGTTGAGAGGACTAGTTTAGATACGCAGTATTTT

J: TRBJ2-1
size: few
D: NA
V: TRBV7-2
CDR3: CASSPRLEQFF
DNA: TGTGCCAGCAGCCCGCGACTAGAGCAGTTCTTC

J: TRBJ1-2
size: NA
D: NA
V: TRBV19
CDR3: CASSIGLESEGYTF
DNA: TGTGCCAGTAGTATCGGCCTCGAGTCAGAGGGCTACACCTTC

J: TRBJ2-1
size: many
D: NA
V: TRBV4-1
CDR3: CASSQVGPINEQFF
DNA: TGCGCCAGCAGCCAAGTCGGTCCCATTAATGAGCAGTTCTTC

J: TRBJ1-6
size: NA
D: TRBD1
V: TRBV2
CDR3: CASSEAGQNNSPLHF
DNA: TGTGCCAGCAGTGAGGCGGGACAGAATAATTCACCCCTCCACTTT

J: TRBJ2-1
size: NA
D: TRBD2
V: TRBV9
CDR3: CASSVLSGGAGNEQFF
DNA: TGTGCCAGCAGCGTGCTTAGCGGGGGGGCCGGTAATGAGCAGTTCTTC

J: TRBJ2-5
size: NA
D: TRBD1
V: TRBV24-1
CDR3: CATSDATGGGETQYF
DNA: TGTGCCACCAGTGATGCCACAGGGGGCGGAGAGACCCAGTACTTC

J: TRBJ1-2
size: once
D: NA
V: TRBV7-9
CDR3: CASSLASIDYTF
DNA: TGTGCCAGCAGCTTAGCGTCGATTGACTACACCTTC